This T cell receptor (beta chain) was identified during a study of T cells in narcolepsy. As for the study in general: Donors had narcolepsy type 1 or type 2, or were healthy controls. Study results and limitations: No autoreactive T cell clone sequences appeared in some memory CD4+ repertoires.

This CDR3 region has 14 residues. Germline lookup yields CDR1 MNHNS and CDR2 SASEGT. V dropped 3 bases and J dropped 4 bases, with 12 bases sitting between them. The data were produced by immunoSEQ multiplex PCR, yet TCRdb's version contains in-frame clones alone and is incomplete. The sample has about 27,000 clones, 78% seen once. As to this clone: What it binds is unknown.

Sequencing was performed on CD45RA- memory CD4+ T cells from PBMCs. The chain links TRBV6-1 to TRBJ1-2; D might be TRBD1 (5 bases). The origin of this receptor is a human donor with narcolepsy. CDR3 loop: CASSESGVGYGYTF. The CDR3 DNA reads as TGTGCCAGCAGTGAGTCGGGGGTCGGCTATGGCTACACCTTC.